This TCR beta chain is from a study of identical twins (dated by TCRdb to the mid-2010s). Background for the entire study: To test whether fetal clonotypes persist, this study deep-sequenced TCR alpha and beta repertoires from monozygotic twins, from unrelated adults of various ages, and from cord blood. To rule out contamination, replicate twin experiments were performed at different times with different library preparation protocols.

Study-level results and caveats: Zero-insertion analyses could be partly confounded by invariant T cells such as MAIT and iNKT, though diverse VJ usage argued against such confounding for most clonotypes. Compared with coincidental sharing between unrelated individuals, an excess of low generation-probability sequences was observed among out-of-frame TCR alpha sequences shared between twins. In monozygotic twins, recombination models systematically underestimated out-of-frame TCR alpha sharing, but the models matched the sharing seen between unrelated individuals. Because the same donors could not be followed over many years, the conclusions relied on cross-sectional statistical analysis. Abundant cord blood beta clonotypes carried fewer insertions; young adult naive repertoires showed a weaker similar trend, while memory repertoires showed none. A weaker excess of twin sharing was found in beta out-of-frame sequences because the signal-to-noise ratio was lowered by fewer shared sequences.

This clonotype has a handful of counts. Its cognate antigen has yet to be identified. Nothing much larger sits one base from this clone, and base qualities are not available. Every donor was a healthy Caucasian. Miltenyi CD45RO+ enrichment and human naive T-cell isolation kits were used to isolate memory (CD45RO+) and naive T cells from PBMC. The CDR3 contains 16 residues, cysteine and phenylalanine counted. Of all the DNA, just the CDR3 is kept, 48 bases in frame from base 1. Between the V and J ends, shortened by 6 bases and 0 bases respectively, the junction contains 12 bases. The germline V gene (reference sequence) provides CDR1 WNHNN and CDR2 SYGVQD. The library was produced with 5' RACE. Sequencing instrument: Illumina HiSeq 2000. Template switching introduced a universal primer binding site; the final cDNA contained a unique molecular identifier, enabling accurate counting of TCR cDNA molecules. First-strand cDNA for TCR alpha and beta chains was synthesized from specific primers in the conserved constant-segment region. Each cDNA library was double barcoded, with a SMART-Mk sample barcode plus Illumina barcodes, to control for contamination. TruSeq adapter sequences and Illumina sample barcodes were added in two successive PCR steps. The TCR alpha and beta cDNA libraries were sequenced on the Illumina HiSeq platform using custom primers. The paper's processing steps were these. MiGEC was used to process raw reads and extract unique molecular identifiers, and MiXCR was used to find CDR3 positions. For each individual, recombination models were inferred using an EM algorithm with the repgenHMM and IGoR tools. Shared clonotypes were analyzed with the tcR package in R, and sharing was normalized by the product of cloneset sizes. To study raw recombination without the effects of thymic and clonal selection, out-of-frame nonproductive sequences were analyzed. TCRdb reran the public reads through fastp at Q25 and MiXCR, keeping productive beta chains. Each entry merges the rows of one CDR3 protein and shows their most common DNA and genes. These V and J calls rely on TCRdb rather than the paper's analysis. A total of around 230,000 distinct CDR3 sequences appear in this sample, 9.4% of them only once. Of the sample, around 5% is held by the ten largest clones.

The clonotype comes from a woman between 18 and 29 years old in good health. Sequencing input: memory (CD45RO+) T cells sorted from blood. Taken with the paper, the label for cell subset or site translates to: CD45RO+ enriched T cells. The V and J genes are TRBV10-1 and TRBJ2-6; the D gene is tentatively TRBD1 or TRBD2, each matching 5 bases. CDR3 region: CASRGDGYSGANVLTF. The bases are TGCGCCAGCAGAGGGGACGGCTACTCTGGGGCCAACGTCCTGACTTTC.